This is a list of T cell receptor beta chains from one sample in a study of CD8+ T cells in alopecia areata. Clones were sequenced by immunoSEQ multiplex PCR, and TCRdb holds only the in-frame ones, with some missing. The data show 120,000 or so clones, with 60% to 65% seen just once and around 5.7% held by the top ten. The sequences come from CD4+ T cells sorted from blood, collected at week 4, from a patient treated with tofacitinib. The receptors derive from a human donor with alopecia areata. Each CDR3 is given with its conserved first and last residue. A D gene is named only where the DNA matches it firmly. Clone size, where shown, is once, few, many, or a class for clones that have expanded.

CDR3 protein	CDR3 DNA	D gene	V gene	J gene	clone size
CASSDPGAGNGYTF	TGTGCCAGCAGTGACCCAGGGGCCGGCAATGGCTACACCTTC	.	TRBV25-1	TRBJ1-2	few
CSWRGLSYNEQFF	TGCAGCTGGAGGGGCCTCTCCTACAATGAGCAGTTCTTC	.	TRBV29-1	TRBJ2-1	.
CASRSSYNSPLHF	TGCGCCAGCAGGAGCTCCTATAATTCACCCCTCCACTTT	.	TRBV5-1	TRBJ1-6	few
CASSPTTESTEAFF	TGTGCCAGCTCACCGACGACGGAGAGCACTGAAGCTTTCTTT	.	TRBV18	TRBJ1-1	.
CASRINWDEQFF	TGTGCCAGCAGGATAAATTGGGATGAGCAGTTCTTC	.	TRBV7-9	TRBJ2-1	few
CASGTGFEKLFF	TGTGCCAGCGGGACAGGGTTTGAAAAACTGTTTTTT	TRBD1	TRBV25-1	TRBJ1-4	medium-sized
CASSTGTEGNTEAFF	TGTGCCAGTAGTACCGGGACAGAAGGAAACACTGAAGCTTTCTTT	TRBD1	TRBV19	TRBJ1-1	few
CASRPGGSSYNEQFF	TGTGCCAGCAGACCCGGGGGCAGCTCCTACAATGAGCAGTTCTTC	.	TRBV28	TRBJ2-1	few
CASSPFQETQYF	TGCGCCAGCAGCCCTTTCCAAGAGACCCAGTACTTC	.	TRBV5-1	TRBJ2-5	once
CASSQEVRRSRAFF	TGCGCCAGCAGCCAAGAGGTCCGGAGAAGCAGAGCTTTCTTT	.	TRBV4-3	TRBJ1-1	few
CASSSLGTANTEAFF	TGTGCCAGCAGCTCCTTGGGGACGGCGAACACTGAAGCTTTCTTT	.	TRBV5-4	TRBJ1-1	.
CASSSRDGKETQYF	TGTGCCAGCAGCTCGAGGGACGGGAAAGAGACCCAGTACTTC	.	TRBV5-4	TRBJ2-5	.
CASSQDHGPGATDF	TGCGCCAGCAGCCAAGATCATGGACCCGGTGCAACGGATTTT	.	TRBV4-1	TRBJ2-3	.
CASSLAGGQQYF	TGTGCCAGCAGCTTGGCAGGGGGTCAGCAGTACTTC	TRBD1	TRBV7-9	TRBJ2-7	.
CSVEGWDSFTDTQYF	TGCAGCGTTGAAGGTTGGGACAGCTTCACAGATACGCAGTATTTT	TRBD1	TRBV29-1	TRBJ2-3	.
CSVGGQGQETQYF	TGCAGCGTTGGGGGACAGGGGCAAGAGACCCAGTACTTC	TRBD1	TRBV29-1	TRBJ2-5	few
CASSVGLAGGPHEQYF	TGTGCCAGCAGCGTGGGACTAGCGGGAGGGCCCCACGAGCAGTACTTC	TRBD2	TRBV7-2	TRBJ2-7	once
CASSPQPTSTDTQYF	TGTGCCAGCTCACCCCAGCCGACTAGCACAGATACGCAGTATTTT	.	TRBV18	TRBJ2-3	few
CASSLVSQMETQYF	TGTGCCAGCAGCTTGGTATCACAAATGGAGACCCAGTACTTC	.	TRBV11-2	TRBJ2-5	few
CASSFPAGDGYTF	TGTGCCAGCAGCTTTCCGGCAGGGGATGGCTACACCTTC	.	TRBV7-2	TRBJ1-2	.
CASSPNRIKNIQYF	TGTGCCAGCAGCCCTAATCGAATCAAAAACATTCAGTACTTC	.	TRBV7-9	TRBJ2-4	.
CASSEALDNQETQYF	TGTGCCAGCAGTGAAGCGCTGGACAACCAAGAGACCCAGTACTTC	.	TRBV6-1	TRBJ2-5	.
CSVGSSTDYNEQFF	TGCAGCGTTGGGAGCAGTACCGATTACAATGAGCAGTTCTTC	.	TRBV29-1	TRBJ2-1	few
CSVDPAGQGSEAFF	TGCAGCGTTGATCCCGCGGGACAGGGCTCTGAAGCTTTCTTT	TRBD1	TRBV29-1	TRBJ1-1	once
CASLRGTEAFF	TGTGCCAGCCTCAGGGGGACTGAAGCTTTCTTT	TRBD1	TRBV27	TRBJ1-1	.
CASSFQGGTFNYGYTF	TGTGCCAGTAGTTTCCAAGGGGGAACCTTTAACTATGGCTACACCTTC	.	TRBV19	TRBJ1-2	.
CASSVAGHQADTQYF	TGTGCCAGCAGCGTAGCGGGACACCAAGCAGATACGCAGTATTTT	.	TRBV9	TRBJ2-3	few
CASRGSGGSYNEQFF	TGTGCCAGTAGGGGAAGCGGGGGGTCCTACAATGAGCAGTTCTTC	TRBD2	TRBV19	TRBJ2-1	.
CASSPDGTNTGELFF	TGCGCCAGCAGCCCGGACGGGACGAACACCGGGGAGCTGTTTTTT	.	TRBV4-3	TRBJ2-2	few
CASSPIMGDNYGYTF	TGCGCCAGCAGCCCTATAATGGGAGACAACTATGGCTACACCTTC	.	TRBV4-3	TRBJ1-2	.
CASSYTGQGYQETQYF	TGTGCCAGCAGTTACACGGGACAGGGGTACCAAGAGACCCAGTACTTC	TRBD1	TRBV6-5	TRBJ2-5	few
CSVAFGVRNSPLHF	TGCAGCGTTGCTTTCGGGGTCAGGAATTCACCCCTCCACTTT	.	TRBV29-1	TRBJ1-6	once
CASIGQGGPKLYF	TGTGCCAGCATCGGACAGGGGGGTCCAAAACTGTACTTC	TRBD1	TRBV2	TRBJ2-7	.
CASSRSGSDWETQYF	TGTGCCAGCAGCCGCAGCGGGTCCGACTGGGAGACCCAGTACTTC	.	TRBV7-3	TRBJ2-5	.
CASSLRRPGYGYTF	TGTGCCAGCAGCCTCCGTCGTCCTGGATATGGCTACACCTTC	.	TRBV5-8	TRBJ1-2	few
CSVDGPYGYTF	TGCAGCGTAGACGGTCCTTATGGCTACACCTTC	.	TRBV29-1	TRBJ1-2	.
CASSSSDGAFYGYTF	TGTGCCAGCAGTTCCTCCGACGGGGCCTTCTATGGCTACACCTTC	.	TRBV27	TRBJ1-2	once
CSVTGPASNTEAFF	TGCAGCGTTACCGGGCCCGCGTCGAACACTGAAGCTTTCTTT	.	TRBV29-1	TRBJ1-1	once
CSVAVGTGRYEQYF	TGCAGCGTTGCGGTAGGGACAGGGCGTTACGAGCAGTACTTC	TRBD1	TRBV29-1	TRBJ2-7	.
CSVRQGALGQPQHF	TGCAGCGTCCGACAGGGGGCCCTCGGTCAGCCCCAGCATTTT	TRBD1	TRBV29-1	TRBJ1-5	few
CSTLGDGYTF	TGCAGCACCTTGGGGGATGGCTACACCTTC	.	TRBV29-1	TRBJ1-2	.